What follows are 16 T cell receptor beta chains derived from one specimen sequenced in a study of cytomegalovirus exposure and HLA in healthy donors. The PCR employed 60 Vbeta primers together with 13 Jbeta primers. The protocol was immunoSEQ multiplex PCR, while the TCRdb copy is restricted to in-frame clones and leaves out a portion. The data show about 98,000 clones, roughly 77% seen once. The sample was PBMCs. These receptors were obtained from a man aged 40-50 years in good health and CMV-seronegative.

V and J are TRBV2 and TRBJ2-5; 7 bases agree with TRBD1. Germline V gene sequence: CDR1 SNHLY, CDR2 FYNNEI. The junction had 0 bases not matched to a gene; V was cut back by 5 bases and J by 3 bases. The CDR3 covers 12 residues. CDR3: CASSTGEETQYF. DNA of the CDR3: TGTGCCAGCAGTACAGGGGAAGAGACCCAGTACTTC.

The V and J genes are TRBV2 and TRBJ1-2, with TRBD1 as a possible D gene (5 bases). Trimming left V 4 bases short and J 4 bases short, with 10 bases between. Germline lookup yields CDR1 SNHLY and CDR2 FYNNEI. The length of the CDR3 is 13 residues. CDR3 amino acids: CASSVGQGYGYTF. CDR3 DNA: TGTGCCAGCAGTGTAGGCCAGGGCTATGGCTACACCTTC. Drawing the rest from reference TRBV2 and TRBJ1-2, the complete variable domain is EPEVTQTPSHQVTQMGQEVILRCVPISNHLYFYWYRQILGQKVEFLVSFYNNEISEKSEIFDDQFSVERPDGSNFTLKIRSTKLEDSAMYFCASSVGQGYGYTFGSGTRLTVV.

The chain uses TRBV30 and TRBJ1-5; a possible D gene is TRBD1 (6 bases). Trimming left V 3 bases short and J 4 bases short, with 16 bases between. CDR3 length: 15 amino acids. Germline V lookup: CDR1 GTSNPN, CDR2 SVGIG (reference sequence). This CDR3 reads CAWRATGTTNQPQHF. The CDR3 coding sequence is TGTGCCTGGAGAGCAACCGGGACAACTAATCAGCCCCAGCATTTT.

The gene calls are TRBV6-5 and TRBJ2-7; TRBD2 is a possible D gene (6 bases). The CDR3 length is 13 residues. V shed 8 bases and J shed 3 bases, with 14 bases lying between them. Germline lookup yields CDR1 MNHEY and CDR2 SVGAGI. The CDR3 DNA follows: TGTGCCAGCGGGCGGGACGCCGACTACGAGCAGTACTTC. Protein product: CASGRDADYEQYF.

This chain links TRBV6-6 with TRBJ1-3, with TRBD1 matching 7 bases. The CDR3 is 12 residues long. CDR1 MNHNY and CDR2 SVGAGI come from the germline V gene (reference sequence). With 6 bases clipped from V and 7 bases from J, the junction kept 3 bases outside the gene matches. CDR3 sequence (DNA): TGTGCCAGCAGACAGGGGAGCAACACCATATATTTT. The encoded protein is CASRQGSNTIYF.

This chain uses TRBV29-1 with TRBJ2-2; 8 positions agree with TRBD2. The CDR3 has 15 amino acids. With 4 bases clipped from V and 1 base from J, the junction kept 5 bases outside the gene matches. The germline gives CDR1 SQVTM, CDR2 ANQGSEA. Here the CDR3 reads CSVGPAGVNTGELFF. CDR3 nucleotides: TGCAGCGTTGGCCCAGCGGGGGTGAACACCGGGGAGCTGTTTTTT.

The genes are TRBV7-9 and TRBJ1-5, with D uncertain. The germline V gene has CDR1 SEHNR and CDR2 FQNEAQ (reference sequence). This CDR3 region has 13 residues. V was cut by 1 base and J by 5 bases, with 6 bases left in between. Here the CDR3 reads CASSLGEYQPQHF. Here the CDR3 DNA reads TGTGCCAGCAGCTTAGGAGAGTATCAGCCCCAGCATTTT.

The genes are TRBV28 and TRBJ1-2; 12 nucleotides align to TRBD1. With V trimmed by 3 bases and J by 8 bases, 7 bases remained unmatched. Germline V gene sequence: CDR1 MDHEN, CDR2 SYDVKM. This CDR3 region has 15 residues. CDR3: CASSLAGQGARGYTF. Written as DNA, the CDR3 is TGTGCCAGCAGTTTGGCGGGACAGGGGGCGAGGGGCTACACCTTC.

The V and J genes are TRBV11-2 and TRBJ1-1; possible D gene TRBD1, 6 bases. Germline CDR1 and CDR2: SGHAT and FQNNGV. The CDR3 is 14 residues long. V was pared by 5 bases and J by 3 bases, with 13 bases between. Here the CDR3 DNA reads TGTGCCAGCAGCCTCCAGGGACAACACACTGAAGCTTTCTTT. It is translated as CASSLQGQHTEAFF.

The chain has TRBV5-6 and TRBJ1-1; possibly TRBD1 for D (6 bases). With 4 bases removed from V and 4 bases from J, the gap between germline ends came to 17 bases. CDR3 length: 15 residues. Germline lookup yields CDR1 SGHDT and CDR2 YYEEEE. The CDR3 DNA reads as TGTGCCAGCAGCAAACGGGGGGCGGGGGTCACTGAAGCTTTCTTT. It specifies CASSKRGAGVTEAFF.

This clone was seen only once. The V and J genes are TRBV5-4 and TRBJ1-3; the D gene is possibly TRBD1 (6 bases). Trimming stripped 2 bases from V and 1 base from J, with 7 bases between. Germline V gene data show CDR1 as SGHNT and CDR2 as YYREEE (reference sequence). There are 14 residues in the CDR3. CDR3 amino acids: CASSFTGSGNTIYF. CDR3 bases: TGTGCCAGCAGCTTTACAGGGTCTGGAAACACCATATATTTT.

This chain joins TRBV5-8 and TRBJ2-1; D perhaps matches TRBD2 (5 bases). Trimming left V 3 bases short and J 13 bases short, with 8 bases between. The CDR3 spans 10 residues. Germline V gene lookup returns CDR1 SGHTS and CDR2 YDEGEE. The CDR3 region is CASSWRAQFF. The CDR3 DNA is TGTGCCAGCAGCTGGCGGGCACAGTTCTTC.

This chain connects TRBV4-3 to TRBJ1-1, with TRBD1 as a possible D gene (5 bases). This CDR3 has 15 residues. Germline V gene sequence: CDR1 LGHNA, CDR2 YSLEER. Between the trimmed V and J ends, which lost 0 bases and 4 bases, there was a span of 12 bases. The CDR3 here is CASSQDPQGGTEAFF. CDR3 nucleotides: TGCGCCAGCAGCCAAGATCCGCAGGGAGGCACTGAAGCTTTCTTT.

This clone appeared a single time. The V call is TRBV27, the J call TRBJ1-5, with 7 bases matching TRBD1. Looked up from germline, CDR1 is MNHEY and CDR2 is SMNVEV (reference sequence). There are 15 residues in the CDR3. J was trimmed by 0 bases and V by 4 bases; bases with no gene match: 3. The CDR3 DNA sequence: TGTGCCAGCAGTTATACAGGGGATAGCAATCAGCCCCAGCATTTT. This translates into CASSYTGDSNQPQHF.

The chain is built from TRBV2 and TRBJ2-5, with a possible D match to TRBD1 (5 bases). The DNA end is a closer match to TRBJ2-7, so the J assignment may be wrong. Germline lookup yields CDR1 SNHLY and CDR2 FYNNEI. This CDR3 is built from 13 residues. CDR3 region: CASSVFQGYEQYF. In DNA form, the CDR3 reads TGTGCCAGCAGTGTTTTCCAGGGCTACGAGCAGTACTTC.

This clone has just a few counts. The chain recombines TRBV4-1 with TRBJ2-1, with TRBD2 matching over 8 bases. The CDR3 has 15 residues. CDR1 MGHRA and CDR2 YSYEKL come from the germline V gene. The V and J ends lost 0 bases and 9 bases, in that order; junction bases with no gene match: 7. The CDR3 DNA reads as TGCGCCAGCAGCCAAGAATCCGGGGGGGCCGGTGAGCAGTTCTTC. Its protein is CASSQESGGAGEQFF.